In its sample, the clone carrying this T cell receptor beta chain was seen a few times. Every molecule of TCR cDNA had its own unique molecular identifier. TCRdb passed the 5' RACE reads through MiXCR, listing each CDR3 protein once. In the table there are about 78,000 distinct CDR3 sequences, 8% of which are singletons. The data were taken from a study of spatial heterogeneity in lung cancer. The wider study: Alpha-chain sequences were consistently detected in smaller numbers than beta-chain sequences.

Time point given: sample taken at primary tumor resection. The donor population consisted of some 72 patients with untreated, early-stage non-small cell lung cancer. Whole RNA was taken from tumor, nontumor lung or frozen PBMC; it was then sequenced unsorted. The source of this sequence is a male donor with early-stage non-small cell lung cancer. The source was PBMCs, collected at surgery.

DNA for the CDR3: TGCGCCAGCAGCCGCCAGGGGGCCGACACTGAAGCTTTCTTT. Its protein is CASSRQGADTEAFF. The gene calls are TRBV4-1 and TRBJ1-1; TRBD1 agrees at 8 bases. Germline V gene sequence: CDR1 MGHRA, CDR2 YSYEKL. Trimming cost V 4 bases and J 3 bases; bases outside gene matches: 4. The CDR3 totals 14 residues.